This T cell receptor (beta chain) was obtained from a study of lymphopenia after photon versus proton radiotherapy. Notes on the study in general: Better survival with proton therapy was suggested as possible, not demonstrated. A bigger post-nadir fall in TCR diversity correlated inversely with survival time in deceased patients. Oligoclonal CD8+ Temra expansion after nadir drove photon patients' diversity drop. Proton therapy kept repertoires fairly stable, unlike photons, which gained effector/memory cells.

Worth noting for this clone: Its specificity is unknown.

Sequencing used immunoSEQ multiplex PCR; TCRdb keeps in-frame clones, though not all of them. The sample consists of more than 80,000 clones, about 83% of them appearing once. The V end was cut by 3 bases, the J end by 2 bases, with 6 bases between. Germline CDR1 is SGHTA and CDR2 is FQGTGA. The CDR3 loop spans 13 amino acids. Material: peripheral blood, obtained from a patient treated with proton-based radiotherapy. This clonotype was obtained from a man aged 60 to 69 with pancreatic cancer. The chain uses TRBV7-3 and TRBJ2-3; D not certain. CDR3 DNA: TGTGCCAGCAGCTTTGGAGTCACAGATACGCAGTATTTT. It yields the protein CASSFGVTDTQYF.